The clone carrying this T cell receptor (beta chain) was counted ten times or more. Antigen unknown. The sample originates from a study of T cells after posttransplantation cyclophosphamide. The V end lost 2 bases, the J end lost 9 bases, and 11 bases lay between the germline ends. CDR3 length: 13 residues. Germline V CDR1 and CDR2: MDHEN, SYDVKM. Treatment was busulfan-fludarabine conditioning, a marrow graft, and cyclophosphamide on days +3 and +4. Data came from immunoSEQ multiplex PCR; TCRdb stores just in-frame clones and leaves some out. This sample has about 25,000 clones, each found more than once. Study-wide results and limits: Recipient CMV seropositivity and CMV reactivation strongly tracked TRB clonality. Skin or GI-infiltrating T cells shared few TRB sequences with blood.

This TCR derives from a male patient aged 18-30 years who received an allogeneic stem cell transplant from a related donor, was CMV-positive, and had no GVHD. A subset of T cells may come from the graft donor. The rearrangement links TRBV28 to TRBJ2-4; D possibly corresponds to TRBD1 (6 bases). The input for sequencing was PBMCs, taken after allogeneic stem cell transplant with posttransplant cyclophosphamide. CDR3 protein: CASSLGQGGIQYF. The CDR3 nucleotides read TGTGCCAGCAGTTTAGGCCAAGGGGGCATTCAGTACTTC. The full variable domain, in which reference TRBV28 and TRBJ2-4 provide the parts outside the CDR3, is DVKVTQSSRYLVKRTGEKVFLECVQDMDHENMFWYRQDPGLGLRLIYFSYDVKMKEKGDIPEGYSVSREKKERFSLILESASTNQTSMYLCASSLGQGGIQYFGAGTRLSVL.